Described below is a single T cell receptor beta chain sequence and its context. Antigen specificity is unknown. The source of the sample is a study of T cell repertoires in cytomegalovirus infection. Study-level information: As its CMV epitopes, the study selected recently identified HLA-C-restricted and well-studied HLA-B-restricted targets. Shared public TCR beta signatures pointed to both CMV infection and a matching HLA type.

TCRdb re-called the reads through MiXCR, storing one row per CDR3 protein. Of about 900,000 distinct CDR3 sequences in the sample, around 30% were seen once. Whole-study results and caveats: Carriers of CMV and the relevant HLA type were discriminated by public TCR beta frequency. The ex vivo response was dominated by HLA-C-restricted CMV-specific TCR beta clonotypes.

The V end was cut by 3 bases, the J end by 0 bases, with 12 bases between. CDR3 size: 15 residues. Germline V CDR1 and CDR2: KGHSH, LQKENI. This TCR was recovered from a human donor in good health (CMV status not recorded). Some clones in this sample may be carry-over from other donors' samples. The gene calls are TRBV18 and TRBJ2-7; possibly TRBD2 for D (5 bases). The material sequenced was cultured CD8+ T cells from PBMCs, taken from culture after CMV antigen stimulation. This CDR3 reads CASSPQARGSYEQYF. The CDR3, as DNA: TGTGCCAGCTCACCCCAAGCACGGGGCTCCTACGAGCAGTACTTC.